The 26 T cell receptor beta chains listed next were all sequenced from one sample in a study of blood T cell repertoires in COVID-19. The repertoire was sequenced with immunoSEQ multiplex PCR; TCRdb's copy has only in-frame clones and lacks some. The sample has tens of thousands of clones; 70% to 90% are singletons. The specimen sequenced was peripheral blood. Source of these receptors: an older man with active COVID-19.

The CDR3: CASSPGTNPFNTDTQYF. CDR3 coding DNA: TGTGCCAGCAGCCCCGGGACTAACCCTTTTAACACAGATACGCAGTATTTT. This sequence joins TRBV7-3 and TRBJ2-3, with 7 bases that match TRBD2. The CDR3 spans 17 residues. Trimming took 5 bases from V and 2 from J; bases not matched to a gene: 13. Germline V gene lookup returns CDR1 SGHTA and CDR2 FQGTGA.

CDR3 DNA sequence: TGTGCCAGCAGTTACTCCGTCTCTGGGGCCAACGTCCTGACTTTC. Translating gives CASSYSVSGANVLTF. V is TRBV6-2 or TRBV6-3 and J is TRBJ2-6; D unclear. This CDR3 region has 15 residues. V was trimmed by 0 bases and J by 0 bases, leaving 3 bases between them. The V gene's germline CDR1 is MNHEY and CDR2 SVGEGT.

This sequence joins TRBV7-9 and TRBJ2-3, with a tentative D call TRBD1 (6 bases). This CDR3 contains 17 residues. Trimming shortened V by 1 base and J by 1 base, and 15 bases separated the two germline ends. Germline assignment: CDR1 SEHNR and CDR2 FQNEAQ (reference sequence). The CDR3 coding sequence is TGTGCCAGCAGCTTAGGAGGGGGTACCGGCCGCACAGATACGCAGTATTTT. It yields the protein CASSLGGGTGRTDTQYF.

This clone was counted a single time. The V call is TRBV11-2, the J call TRBJ2-3; weak D call: TRBD2 (5 bases). Germline-derived CDR1 and CDR2 are SGHAT and FQNNGV. The CDR3 runs 13 residues. V was trimmed by 1 base and J by 8 bases, leaving 10 bases between them. CDR3 DNA: TGTGCCAGCAGCTTAGCCCGGGAAGGTACGCAGTATTTT. It is translated as CASSLAREGTQYF.

The V call is TRBV7-2, the J call TRBJ2-3, with 8 bases fitting TRBD2. Germline V gives CDR1 SGHTA, CDR2 FQGNSA. The CDR3 length is 15 residues. V dropped 5 bases and J dropped 2; count of bases not matched to a gene: 6. DNA of the CDR3: TGTGCCAGCAGCCCTCAGGGACTAGACACAGATACGCAGTATTTT. Its translation is CASSPQGLDTDTQYF.

The chain uses TRBV5-1 and TRBJ2-7, with 10 nucleotides matching TRBD1. The CDR3 has 15 residues. CDR1 SGHRS and CDR2 YFSETQ come from the germline V gene. V lost 4 bases, J lost 5 bases, and 9 bases stayed unmatched. CDR3 loop: CASSTGQGVVNEQYF. The CDR3 DNA is TGCGCCAGCAGCACAGGACAGGGGGTGGTGAACGAGCAGTACTTC.

The rearrangement links TRBV7-8 to TRBJ2-7; D gene unclear. Germline values: CDR1 SGHVS, CDR2 FQNEAQ. V was shortened by 5 bases and J by 1 base, with 15 bases between the two germline ends. This CDR3 is built from 15 residues. The DNA for the CDR3 is TGTGCCAGCAGCCCTAGTCCACCCGCTTCCTACGAGCAGTACTTC. Encoded protein: CASSPSPPASYEQYF.

The chain carries TRBV5-1 and TRBJ2-7, with 11 bases matching TRBD1. With V trimmed by 7 bases and J by 3 bases, 12 bases remained unmatched. The germline CDR1 and CDR2 sequences are SGHRS and YFSETQ. The CDR3 totals 16 residues. The DNA for the CDR3 is TGCGCCAGCCGTAAAGCCCCCGGGACAGGGGGCTACGAGCAGTACTTC. It yields the protein CASRKAPGTGGYEQYF. Full variable domain (outside the CDR3, taken from reference TRBV5-1 and TRBJ2-7): KAGVTQTPRYLIKTRGQQVTLSCSPISGHRSVSWYQQTPGQGLQFLFEYFSETQRNKGNFPGRFSGRQFSNSRSEMNVSTLELGDSALYLCASRKAPGTGGYEQYFGPGTRLTVT.

This clone has a handful of counts. V is TRBV19 and J is TRBJ2-2; the match to TRBD1 covers 8 bases. CDR1 and CDR2 (germline): LNHDA, SQIVND (reference sequence). The length of the CDR3 is 15 residues. The V segment lost 4 bases and the J segment 5 bases; nucleotides outside the gene matches: 6. The CDR3 sequence is CASSTTGVGTGELFF. The CDR3, as DNA: TGTGCCAGTAGTACGACAGGGGTCGGGACCGGGGAGCTGTTTTTT.

The gene calls are TRBV28 and TRBJ2-7; 9 bases line up with TRBD1. The CDR3 is made up of 14 amino acids. Germline V gene data show CDR1 as MDHEN and CDR2 as SYDVKM. In DNA form, the CDR3 reads TGTGCACGACGGAGAGGGACAGGGTTCTACGAGCAGTACTTC. Amino acid sequence: CARRRGTGFYEQYF.

The rearrangement joins TRBV27 to TRBJ2-7, with D perhaps matching TRBD2 (5 bases). Germline V gene lookup returns CDR1 MNHEY and CDR2 SMNVEV (reference sequence). The CDR3 is 16 residues long. Trimming pared 5 bases from V and 3 bases from J, leaving 20 bases between. The CDR3: CASSPDFLSLGYEQYF. In DNA, the CDR3 is TGTGCCAGCAGTCCGGACTTTCTTTCTCTTGGCTACGAGCAGTACTTC.

The chain employs TRBV5-4 and TRBJ2-7; the D gene is possibly TRBD1 (5 bases). The CDR3 consists of 14 residues. Trimming stripped 0 bases from V and 2 bases from J, with 9 bases between. The germline V gene has CDR1 SGHNT and CDR2 YYREEE (reference sequence). The CDR3 nucleotides are TGTGCCAGCAGCTTGGGCCCAGGGACCTACGAGCAGTACTTC. Translated, it gives CASSLGPGTYEQYF. The full variable domain, rest sourced from reference TRBV5-4 and TRBJ2-7, is ETGVTQSPTHLIKTRGQQVTLRCSSQSGHNTVSWYQQALGQGPQFIFQYYREEENGRGNFPPRFSGLQFPNYSSELNVNALELDDSALYLCASSLGPGTYEQYFGPGTRLTVT.

The chain carries TRBV7-2 and TRBJ2-1, with TRBD1 as a possible D gene (6 bases). The V end was cut by 5 bases, the J end by 5 bases, with 10 bases between. CDR1 and CDR2 (germline): SGHTA, FQGNSA. The CDR3 contains 13 residues. The CDR3 nucleotides read TGTGCCAGCAGCGGACAGTGGAACAATGAGCAGTTCTTC. It is translated as CASSGQWNNEQFF.

CDR3 sequence (DNA): TGCGCCAGCAGCCAAGAAGGGACAGGTTTGGGATCACCCCTCCACTTT. It codes for CASSQEGTGLGSPLHF. The chain is built from TRBV4-1 and TRBJ1-6; 8 bases match TRBD1. The germline CDR1 and CDR2 sequences are MGHRA and YSYEKL. CDR3 length: 16 amino acids. The V segment lost 0 bases and the J segment 10 bases; nucleotides outside the gene matches: 8.

In DNA, the CDR3 is TGTGCCAGCAGTGTTCAGGGGGCTCTCTCTGATGGCTACACCTTC. This encodes CASSVQGALSDGYTF. The J gene is TRBJ1-2, the V gene TRBV2, with TRBD1 matching 8 bases. V lost 4 bases and J lost 6; bases outside the gene matches: 10. CDR3 length: 15 amino acids. CDR1 and CDR2 (germline): SNHLY, FYNNEI.

The chain uses TRBV5-4 and TRBJ2-3; D might be TRBD1 (6 bases). Germline assignment: CDR1 SGHNT and CDR2 YYREEE (reference sequence). The CDR3 sequence is 16 residues long. V was clipped by 3 bases and J by 2 bases, with 16 bases between them. CDR3 sequence (DNA): TGTGCCAGCAGCTCCCCCGAGACAGGACTCACAGATACGCAGTATTTT. Its translation is CASSSPETGLTDTQYF.

The chain uses TRBV7-2 and TRBJ2-7, with a possible D match to TRBD2 (6 bases). Germline V gene data show CDR1 as SGHTA and CDR2 as FQGNSA. The germline V and J ends were trimmed by 5 bases and 3 bases, with 14 bases remaining between them. This CDR3 has 14 residues. This chain's CDR3 is CASSPRPGSYEQYF. In DNA, the CDR3 is TGTGCCAGCAGCCCCCGCCCCGGGAGCTACGAGCAGTACTTC. The full variable domain, its missing parts supplied by reference TRBV7-2 and TRBJ2-7, is GAGVSQSPSNKVTEKGKDVELRCDPISGHTALYWYRQSLGQGLEFLIYFQGNSAPDKSGLPSDRFSAERTGGSVSTLTIQRTQQEDSAVYLCASSPRPGSYEQYFGPGTRLTVT.

The CDR3 region is CASSPNRGDEQYF. The CDR3 coding sequence is TGTGCCAGCAGTCCGAACAGGGGAGACGAGCAGTACTTC. The chain is built from TRBV6-5 and TRBJ2-7; 7 nucleotides align to TRBD1. The CDR3 contains 13 residues. CDR1 and CDR2 (germline): MNHEY, SVGAGI. V shed 5 bases and J 5 bases; nucleotides not matched to a gene: 6.

V is TRBV28 and J is TRBJ1-6; D perhaps matches TRBD1 (6 bases). The CDR3 runs 17 residues. From germline, CDR1 is MDHEN and CDR2 SYDVKM. The V end was cut by 3 bases, the J end by 3 bases, with 15 bases between. In DNA form, the CDR3 reads TGTGCCAGCAGTTTGACGGCCCGACAGGACTATAATTCACCCCTCCACTTT. Translation: CASSLTARQDYNSPLHF.

CDR3 nucleotides: TGTGCCAGCCGCCCCACTCCGGGACAGGGTCCGTACGAGCAGTACTTC. Amino acid sequence: CASRPTPGQGPYEQYF. The chain has TRBV6-2 or TRBV6-3 and TRBJ2-7; 9 bases are shared with TRBD1. J gave up 4 bases and V 8 bases, and 15 bases lay outside the gene matches. The CDR3 runs to 16 residues. From germline, CDR1 is MNHEY and CDR2 SVGEGT.

The genes are TRBV5-1 and TRBJ2-3, with 13 bases matching TRBD2. Germline V gene sequence: CDR1 SGHRS, CDR2 YFSETQ. Trimming at V came to 1 base and at J to 1 base, leaving 3 bases not matched to a gene. The CDR3 length is 17 residues. DNA of the CDR3: TGCGCCAGCAGCTTGACTAGCGGGGGGGAAGGCACAGATACGCAGTATTTT. Its protein is CASSLTSGGEGTDTQYF.

This chain joins TRBV28 and TRBJ2-3; 14 nucleotides match TRBD2. The V gene end was trimmed by 4 bases and the J gene end by 2 bases; junction bases not matched to a gene: 5. The CDR3 runs 17 residues. The V gene's germline CDR1 is MDHEN and CDR2 SYDVKM. The CDR3 nucleotides read TGTGCCAGCAGTTCAGGACTAGCGGGGGGCCTCACAGATACGCAGTATTTT. As protein: CASSSGLAGGLTDTQYF.

CDR3 protein: CASRSTGGNEQFF. In nucleotides, the CDR3 is TGTGCCAGCAGGTCGACAGGGGGCAATGAGCAGTTCTTC. The chain uses TRBV12-3 or TRBV12-4 and TRBJ2-1, with 9 bases that match TRBD1. The CDR3 spans 13 residues. With V trimmed by 6 bases and J by 6 bases, 3 bases remained unmatched.

The CDR3 sequence is CASSLTSGGLTDTQYF. CDR3 DNA sequence: TGTGCCAGCAGCCTAACTAGCGGGGGGCTCACAGATACGCAGTATTTT. The V gene is TRBV11-3, the J gene TRBJ2-3, with 12 bases lining up with TRBD2. J was trimmed by 2 bases and V by 5 bases; bases with no gene match: 5. CDR3 length: 16 residues. Germline V gene data show CDR1 as SGHNT and CDR2 as YENEEA.

The chain uses TRBV4-1 and TRBJ1-3; maybe TRBD1 (5 bases). V lost 0 bases to trimming and J lost 0 bases, with 12 bases between them. Looked up from germline, CDR1 is MGHRA and CDR2 is YSYEKL. This CDR3 has 17 amino acids. The CDR3: CASSQDFLGRSGNTIYF. The DNA of the CDR3 is TGCGCCAGCAGCCAAGATTTTTTGGGGCGCTCTGGAAACACCATATATTTT.

J is TRBJ2-7 and V is TRBV7-2; 10 positions agree with TRBD2. The germline V gene encodes CDR1 SGHTA and CDR2 FQGNSA. The CDR3 consists of 15 residues. Trimming removed 1 base from V and 1 base from J; junction bases left unmatched: 1. CDR3 in DNA: TGTGCCAGCAGCTTAGAACTAGCGGGGTCCTACGAGCAGTACTTC. It yields the protein CASSLELAGSYEQYF.